Listed here are 6 T cell receptor beta chains from one sample, sequenced in a study of blood T cell repertoires in COVID-19. TCRdb's table, derived via immunoSEQ multiplex PCR, lists solely in-frame clones and lacks some. The sample carries 100,000 to 150,000 clones, approximately 80% recorded once. The sequencing input was peripheral blood. The receptors here all came from a man in his sixties with acute or convalescent COVID-19.

The V gene is TRBV5-1, the J gene TRBJ2-7, with 8 bases that match TRBD2. The germline V gene encodes CDR1 SGHRS and CDR2 YFSETQ. This CDR3 has 18 residues. J lost 5 bases, V lost 4 bases, and 20 bases had no gene match. The CDR3: CASSPWEAGGYSPDEQYF. The CDR3 DNA follows: TGCGCCAGCAGCCCTTGGGAGGCGGGAGGCTATTCTCCTGACGAGCAGTACTTC.

The rearrangement joins TRBV5-1 to TRBJ2-3; possibly TRBD2 for D (5 bases). V lost 5 bases to trimming and J lost 0 bases, with 10 bases between them. This CDR3 comprises 14 residues. Germline V gives CDR1 SGHRS, CDR2 YFSETQ. CDR3 nucleotides: TGCGCCAGCAGGGGGAGCGCAAGCACAGATACGCAGTATTTT. Its protein is CASRGSASTDTQYF.

The genes are TRBV10-3 and TRBJ1-2; unclear D gene. Germline V gene data show CDR1 as ENHRY and CDR2 as SYGVKD. The CDR3 has 15 amino acids. Between the trimmed V and J ends, which lost 11 bases and 1 base, there was a span of 20 bases. The CDR3 sequence is CAARVGRAYNYGYTF. CDR3 DNA sequence: TGTGCCGCCCGAGTTGGGAGGGCCTATAACTATGGCTACACCTTC.

The V and J genes are TRBV2 and TRBJ2-1; 7 nucleotides line up with TRBD1. J gave up 10 bases and V 7 bases, and 10 bases lay outside the gene matches. The CDR3 has 13 residues. Germline values: CDR1 SNHLY, CDR2 FYNNEI. The CDR3 DNA sequence: TGTGCCAGCATTTCGTCCCGGGACAGAGAGCAGTTCTTC. It codes for CASISSRDREQFF.

This clone turned up a few times. The chain carries TRBV7-6 and TRBJ1-4; D not certain. Germline V lookup: CDR1 SGHVS, CDR2 FNYEAQ. V gave up 2 bases and J gave up 5 bases, with 9 bases separating them. The CDR3 covers 14 residues. The CDR3 loop is CASSLPGKNEKLFF. The CDR3 coding sequence is TGTGCCAGCAGCTTACCGGGGAAGAATGAAAAACTGTTTTTT.

This chain uses TRBV28 with TRBJ2-1; TRBD2 matches 7 bases. The CDR3 extends over 15 amino acids. V trimming: 5 bases; J trimming: 7 bases; junction bases outside the gene matches: 11. Germline CDR1 reads MDHEN; CDR2 reads SYDVKM. CDR3 in DNA: TGTGCCAGCAGTCCGGCGGGACTAAATATAAATGAGCAGTTCTTC. This encodes CASSPAGLNINEQFF.